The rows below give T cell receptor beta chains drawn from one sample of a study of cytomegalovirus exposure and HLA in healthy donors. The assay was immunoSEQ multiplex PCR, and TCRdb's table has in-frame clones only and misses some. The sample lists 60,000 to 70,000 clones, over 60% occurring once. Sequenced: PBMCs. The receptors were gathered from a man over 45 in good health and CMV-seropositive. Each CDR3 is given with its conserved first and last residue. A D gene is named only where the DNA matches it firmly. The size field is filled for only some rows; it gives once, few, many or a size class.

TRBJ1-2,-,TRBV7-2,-,CASSPRGGGHGYTF,TGTGCCAGCAGCCCCCGTGGGGGAGGGCATGGCTACACCTTC
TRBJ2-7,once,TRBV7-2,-,CASSFVGLSYEQYF,TGTGCCAGCAGCTTCGTTGGACTCTCCTACGAGCAGTACTTC
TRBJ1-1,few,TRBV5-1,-,CASSLVPVATEAFF,TGCGCCAGCAGCTTGGTGCCTGTGGCTACTGAAGCTTTCTTT
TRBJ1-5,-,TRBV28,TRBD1,CASSLGGGGNQPQHF,TGTGCCAGCAGTTTAGGAGGGGGCGGCAATCAGCCCCAGCATTTT
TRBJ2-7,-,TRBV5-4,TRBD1,CASSEGQGELDEQYF,TGTGCCAGCAGCGAGGGACAGGGGGAGCTCGACGAGCAGTACTTC
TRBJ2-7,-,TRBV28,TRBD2,CASRHGTSGTYEQYF,TGTGCCAGCAGACATGGGACTAGCGGGACCTACGAGCAGTACTTC
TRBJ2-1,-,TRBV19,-,CASSPWAQGTYNEQFF,TGTGCCAGTAGTCCCTGGGCTCAGGGGACCTACAATGAGCAGTTCTTC
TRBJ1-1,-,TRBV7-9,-,CASSPVDTEAFF,TGTGCCAGCAGCCCGGTGGACACTGAAGCTTTCTTT
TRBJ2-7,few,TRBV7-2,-,CASSPQYTTYEQYF,TGTGCCAGCAGCCCTCAGTACACGACCTACGAGCAGTACTTC
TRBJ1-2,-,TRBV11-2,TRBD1,CASSLRTGGSSNYGYTF,TGTGCCAGCAGCTTAAGGACAGGGGGTTCTAGTAACTATGGCTACACCTTC
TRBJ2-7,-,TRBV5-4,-,CASSRGSGSLYEQYF,TGTGCCAGCAGCCGAGGGTCGGGGAGTCTCTACGAGCAGTACTTC
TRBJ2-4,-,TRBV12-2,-,CASRLGQGLAGDYIQYF,TGTGCAAGTCGCTTAGGTCAGGGACTAGCGGGAGACTACATTCAGTACTTC
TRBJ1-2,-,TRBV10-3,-,CAIRQTDGYTF,TGTGCCATCAGGCAGACAGATGGCTACACCTTC
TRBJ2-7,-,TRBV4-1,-,CASSTTGYEQYF,TGCGCCAGCAGCACAACAGGGTACGAGCAGTACTTC
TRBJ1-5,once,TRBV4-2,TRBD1,CASSQANRGGQPQHF,TGTGCCAGCAGCCAAGCGAACAGGGGGGGTCAGCCCCAGCATTTT
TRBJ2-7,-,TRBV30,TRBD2,CAWSDAGTSGMRFGDEQYF,TGTGCCTGGAGTGATGCTGGGACTAGCGGGATGCGATTTGGGGACGAGCAGTACTTC
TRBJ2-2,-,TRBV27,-,CASSLHGRPTGELFF,TGTGCCAGCAGTTTACATGGGAGGCCCACCGGGGAGCTGTTTTTT
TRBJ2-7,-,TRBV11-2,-,CASSLGSSYEQYF,TGTGCCAGCAGCTTAGGGAGCTCCTACGAGCAGTACTTC
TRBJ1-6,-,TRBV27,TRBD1,CASSILYRGGPYNSPLHF,TGTGCCAGCAGTATCTTATACAGGGGAGGCCCCTATAATTCACCCCTCCACTTT
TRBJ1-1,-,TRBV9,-,CASSVTGRNTEAFF,TGTGCCAGCAGCGTTACAGGGAGGAACACTGAAGCTTTCTTT
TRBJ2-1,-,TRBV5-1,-,CASSSGTYPYNEQFF,TGCGCCAGCAGCTCCGGGACTTACCCCTACAATGAGCAGTTCTTC
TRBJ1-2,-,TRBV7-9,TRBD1,CASSLEEGAAYGYTF,TGTGCCAGCAGCTTAGAGGAGGGGGCGGCCTATGGCTACACCTTC
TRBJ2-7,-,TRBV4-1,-,CASSPYPGESYEQYF,TGCGCCAGCAGCCCATACCCGGGGGAGAGCTACGAGCAGTACTTC
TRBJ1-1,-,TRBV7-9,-,CASSPPAEYNTEAFF,TGTGCCAGCAGCCCCCCCGCGGAGTATAACACTGAAGCTTTCTTT
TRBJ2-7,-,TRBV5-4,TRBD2,CASSSLLAGRIGEQYF,TGTGCCAGCAGCTCGCTTCTAGCGGGACGGATCGGGGAGCAGTACTTC
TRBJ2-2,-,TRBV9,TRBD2,CASRPVAGNTGELFF,TGTGCCAGCAGGCCTGTAGCGGGGAACACCGGGGAGCTGTTTTTT
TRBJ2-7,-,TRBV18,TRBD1,CASSRIGTGIDHEQYF,TGTGCCAGCTCACGCATAGGGACAGGGATTGACCACGAGCAGTACTTC
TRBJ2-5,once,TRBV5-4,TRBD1,CASSSRKTGEETQYF,TGTGCCAGCAGCTCGCGCAAGACAGGGGAAGAGACCCAGTACTTC